What follows is one T cell receptor (beta chain) and its context. The record originates from a study of blood T cell repertoires in COVID-19. Study context: There were acute and convalescent COVID-19 samples, and they came from the United States, Italy and Spain. T cells, B-cell-depleted T cells, or PBMCs supplied cDNA or gDNA.

In the original processing: Nucleated cell counts were estimated from reference gene primer amplification. TCRdb's table, derived via immunoSEQ multiplex PCR, lists solely in-frame clones and lacks some. Clone size and V and J calls were adopted from that table, with D and trimming inferred from the DNA. The repertoire includes about 40,000 clones, 80% to 95% of them detected once, and 5.5% to 7% sits in the top ten. Per germline, CDR1 SGHDT and CDR2 YYEEEE. V dropped 4 bases and J dropped 14 bases, with 13 bases sitting between them. There are 11 residues in the CDR3. Sequenced: peripheral blood. This chain connects TRBV5-6 to TRBJ2-1; a possible D gene is TRBD2 (5 bases). This receptor was identified in a woman over 75 with acute or convalescent COVID-19. CDR3 in amino acids: CASSLRHGEFF. In DNA form, the CDR3 reads TGTGCCAGCAGCCTGCGGCACGGGGAGTTCTTC. The full variable domain, in which reference TRBV5-6 and TRBJ2-1 provide the parts outside the CDR3, is DAGVTQSPTHLIKTRGQQVTLRCSPKSGHDTVSWYQQALGQGPQFIFQYYEEEERQRGNFPDRFSGHQFPNYSSELNVNALLLGDSALYLCASSLRHGEFFGPGTRLTVL.